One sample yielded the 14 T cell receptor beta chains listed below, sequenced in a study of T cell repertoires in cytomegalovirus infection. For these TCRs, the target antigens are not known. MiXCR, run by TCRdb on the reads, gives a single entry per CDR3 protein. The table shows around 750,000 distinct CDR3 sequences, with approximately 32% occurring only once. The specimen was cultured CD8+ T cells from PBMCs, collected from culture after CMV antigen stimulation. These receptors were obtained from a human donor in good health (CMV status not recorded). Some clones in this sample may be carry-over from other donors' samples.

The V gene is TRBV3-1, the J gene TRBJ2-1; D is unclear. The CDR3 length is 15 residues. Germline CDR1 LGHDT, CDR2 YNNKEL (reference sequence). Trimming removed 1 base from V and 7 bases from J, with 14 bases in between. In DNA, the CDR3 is TGTGCCAGCAGCCAAGCCGCCCGGGCAGTGAATGAGCAGTTCTTC. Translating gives CASSQAARAVNEQFF.

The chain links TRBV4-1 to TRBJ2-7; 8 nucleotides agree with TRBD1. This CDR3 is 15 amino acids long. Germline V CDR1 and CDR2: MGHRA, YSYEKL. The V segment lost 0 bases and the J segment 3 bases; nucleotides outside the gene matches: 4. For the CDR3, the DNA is TGCGCCAGCAGCCAAGATCGAGGGACAGGCTACGAGCAGTACGTC. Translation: CASSQDRGTGYEQYV.

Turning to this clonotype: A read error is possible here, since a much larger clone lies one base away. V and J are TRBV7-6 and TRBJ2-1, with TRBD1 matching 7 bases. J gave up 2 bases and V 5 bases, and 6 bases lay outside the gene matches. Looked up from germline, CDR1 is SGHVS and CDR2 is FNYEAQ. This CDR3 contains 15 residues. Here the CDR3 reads CASSQTGKPYNEQFF. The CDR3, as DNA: TGTGCCAGCAGCCAGACAGGGAAACCCTACAATGAGCAGTTCTTC.

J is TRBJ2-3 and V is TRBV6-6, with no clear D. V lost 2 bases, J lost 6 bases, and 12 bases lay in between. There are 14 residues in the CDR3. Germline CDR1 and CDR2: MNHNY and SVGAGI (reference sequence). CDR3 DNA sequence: TGTGCCAGCAGTTACCACCTCGTGGGGGATACGCAGTATTTT. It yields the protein CASSYHLVGDTQYF.

This chain's CDR3 is CASSLWDRGITDTQYF. CDR3 DNA: TGTGCCAGTAGTCTATGGGACAGGGGTATCACAGATACGCAGTATTTT. This chain uses TRBV19 with TRBJ2-3; TRBD1 matches 10 bases. With 5 bases clipped from V and 2 bases from J, the junction kept 7 bases outside the gene matches. This CDR3 spans 16 amino acids. The germline gives CDR1 LNHDA, CDR2 SQIVND (reference sequence).

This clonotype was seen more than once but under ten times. The CDR3 region has the DNA TGTGCCAGCAGTTATAGTGGAAGCGGGGCTTACAATGAGCAGTTCTTC. This gives the protein CASSYSGSGAYNEQFF. This rearrangement joins TRBV6-6 to TRBJ2-1, with 7 positions matching TRBD2. This CDR3 comprises 16 residues. J was trimmed by 4 bases and V by 3 bases; bases with no gene match: 9. Germline V gene sequence: CDR1 MNHNY, CDR2 SVGAGI (reference sequence).

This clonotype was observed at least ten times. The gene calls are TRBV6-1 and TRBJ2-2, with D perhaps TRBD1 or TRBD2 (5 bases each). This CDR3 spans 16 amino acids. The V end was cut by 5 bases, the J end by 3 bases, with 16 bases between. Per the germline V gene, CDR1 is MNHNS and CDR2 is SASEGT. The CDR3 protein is CASSPRRGPYTGELFF. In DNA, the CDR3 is TGTGCCAGCAGTCCAAGACGGGGACCCTACACCGGGGAGCTGTTTTTT.

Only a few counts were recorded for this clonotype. DNA of the CDR3: TGTGCCAGCAGCTTAGAGGGGGCAGTCCGGGATACGCAGTATTTT. It specifies CASSLEGAVRDTQYF. The chain recombines TRBV7-3 with TRBJ2-3; 7 nucleotides agree with TRBD1. Germline V lookup: CDR1 SGHTA, CDR2 FQGTGA. The CDR3 is 15 residues long. With 2 bases clipped from V and 6 bases from J, the junction kept 8 bases outside the gene matches.

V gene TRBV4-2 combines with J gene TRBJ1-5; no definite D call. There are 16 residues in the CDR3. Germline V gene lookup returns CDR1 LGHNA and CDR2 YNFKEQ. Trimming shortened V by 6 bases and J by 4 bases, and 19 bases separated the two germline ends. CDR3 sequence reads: CASRKEVGSANQPQHF. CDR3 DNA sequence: TGTGCCAGCAGAAAGGAGGTCGGGTCGGCGAATCAGCCCCAGCATTTT.

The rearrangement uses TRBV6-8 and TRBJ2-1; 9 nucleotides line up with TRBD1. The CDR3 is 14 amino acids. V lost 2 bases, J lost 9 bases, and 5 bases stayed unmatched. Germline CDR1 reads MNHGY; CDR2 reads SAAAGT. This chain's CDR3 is CASSYTTGGGEQFF. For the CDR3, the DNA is TGTGCCAGCAGTTACACAACAGGGGGCGGTGAGCAGTTCTTC.

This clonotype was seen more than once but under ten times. CDR3 protein: CASMEGGRPDTQYF. CDR3 sequence (DNA): TGTGCCAGCATGGAAGGTGGGCGCCCAGATACGCAGTATTTT. The genes are TRBV7-9 and TRBJ2-3; no firm D call. Germline V CDR1 and CDR2: SEHNR, FQNEAQ (reference sequence). V was cut by 7 bases and J by 4 bases, with 15 bases left in between. The CDR3 extends over 14 amino acids.

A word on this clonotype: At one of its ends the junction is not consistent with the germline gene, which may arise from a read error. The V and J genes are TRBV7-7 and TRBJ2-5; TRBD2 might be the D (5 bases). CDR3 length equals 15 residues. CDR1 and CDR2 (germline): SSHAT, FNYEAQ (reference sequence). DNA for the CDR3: TGTGCTAGCAGCCCTGACCTAGACCGGGGAGAGACCCAGTACTTC. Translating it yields CASSPDLDRGETQYF.

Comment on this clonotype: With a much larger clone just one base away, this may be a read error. CDR3 DNA sequence: TGTGCCAGCTATATGACCAGGGGCGTTAACTATGGCTACACCTTC. Translation: CASYMTRGVNYGYTF. The rearrangement uses TRBV7-2 and TRBJ1-2, with D perhaps TRBD1 (6 bases). V lost 8 bases, J lost 1 base, and 17 bases lay in between. Germline lookup yields CDR1 SGHTA and CDR2 FQGNSA. The CDR3 runs 15 residues.

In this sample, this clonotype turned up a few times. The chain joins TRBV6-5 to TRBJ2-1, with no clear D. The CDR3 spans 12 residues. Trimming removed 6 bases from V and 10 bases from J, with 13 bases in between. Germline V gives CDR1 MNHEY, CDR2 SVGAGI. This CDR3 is CASSPDGREQFF. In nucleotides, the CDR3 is TGTGCCAGCAGCCCCGACGGGCGGGAGCAGTTCTTC.